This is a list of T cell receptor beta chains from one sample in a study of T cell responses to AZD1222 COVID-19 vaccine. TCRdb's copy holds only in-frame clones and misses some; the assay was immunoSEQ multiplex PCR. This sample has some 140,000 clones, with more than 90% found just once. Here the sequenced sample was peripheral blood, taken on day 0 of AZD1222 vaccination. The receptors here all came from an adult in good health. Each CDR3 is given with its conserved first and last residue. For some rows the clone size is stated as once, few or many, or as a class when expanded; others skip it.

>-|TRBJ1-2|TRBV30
CAWSGGFTYGYTF
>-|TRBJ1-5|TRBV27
CASSLRNQPQHF
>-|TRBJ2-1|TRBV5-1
CASSLPGRGHEQFF
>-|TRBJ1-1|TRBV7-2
CASSQVLGGRTEAFF
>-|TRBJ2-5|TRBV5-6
CASTNNINTGLLAETQYF
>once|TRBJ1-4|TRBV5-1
CASSEGGTNEKLFF
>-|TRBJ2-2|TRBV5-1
CASSLDRGNTGELFF
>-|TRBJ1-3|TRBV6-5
CASHGHSGNTIYF
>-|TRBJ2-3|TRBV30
CAWSGLAGADTQYF
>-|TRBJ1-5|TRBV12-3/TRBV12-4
CASSLSGNQPQHF
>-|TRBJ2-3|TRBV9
CASSSRTGGLGQTDTQYF
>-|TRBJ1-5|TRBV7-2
CASTPTGVGNQPQHF
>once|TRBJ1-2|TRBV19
CASSINMGLFYGYTF
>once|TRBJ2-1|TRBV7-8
CASSLALVAGADNEQFF
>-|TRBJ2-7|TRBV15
CATSRGSALYEQYF
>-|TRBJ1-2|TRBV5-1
CASSSDGIRGYGYTF
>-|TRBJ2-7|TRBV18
CASSPPDRVRYEQYF
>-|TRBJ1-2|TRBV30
CAWTPGGTSFGYTF
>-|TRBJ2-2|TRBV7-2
CASSLRGRAVSGELFF
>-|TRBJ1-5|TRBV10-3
CAISESGTGQPQHF
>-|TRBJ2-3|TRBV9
CASSPRRLGTDTQYF
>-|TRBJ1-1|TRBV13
CASSLDGYYTEAFF
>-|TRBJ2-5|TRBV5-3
CARSFAGLARGETQYF
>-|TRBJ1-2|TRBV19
CASSPDRASRGYTF
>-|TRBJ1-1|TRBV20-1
CSASLQREAFF
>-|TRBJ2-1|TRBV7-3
CASGPGPGEQFF
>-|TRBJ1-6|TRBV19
CASSRGGTGTDSPLHF
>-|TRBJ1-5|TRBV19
CASSPTGGAGQPQHF
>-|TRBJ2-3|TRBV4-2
CASSQEDGTQYF
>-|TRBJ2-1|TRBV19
CASSIQPSGNEQFF
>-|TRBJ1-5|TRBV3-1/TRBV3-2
CASSRQGANQPQHF